This T cell receptor beta chain was identified in a study of T cells after yellow fever vaccination. The CDR3 has 11 amino acids. The germline gives CDR1 SGHDT, CDR2 YYEEEE. Trimming shortened V by 4 bases and J by 3 bases, and 5 bases separated the two germline ends. TCRdb ran MiXCR on the 5' RACE reads and lists one entry per CDR3 protein. The table shows a few hundred thousand distinct CDR3 sequences, with around 3.9% occurring only once. The specimen was PBMCs, collected 5 days after the yellow fever booster vaccination. The chain is built from TRBV5-6 and TRBJ2-7; no clear D gene. This TCR was recovered from a man aged 18 to 30 who received the YFV17D yellow fever vaccine. This CDR3 reads CASSHNYEQYF. The CDR3 region has the DNA TGTGCCAGCAGCCACAACTACGAGCAGTACTTC.